Presented here are 24 T cell receptor beta chains from one specimen sequenced in a study of blood T cell repertoires in COVID-19. Profiled with immunoSEQ multiplex PCR; TCRdb holds only in-frame clones, not every one. In the table there are approximately 220,000 clones, roughly nine tenths of which are singletons. The sample consisted of PBMCs or T cells enriched from blood (not recorded which). These TCRs come from a woman aged 30 to 39 who had recovered from COVID-19.

The rearrangement links TRBV7-9 to TRBJ1-2; 9 bases are a match to TRBD1. The V gene end was trimmed by 5 bases and the J gene end by 0 bases; junction bases not matched to a gene: 7. CDR3 length: 16 residues. The V gene's germline CDR1 is SEHNR and CDR2 FQNEAQ (reference sequence). The CDR3 here is CASSPGQGTANYGYTF. The CDR3 DNA reads TGTGCCAGCAGCCCTGGACAGGGGACAGCTAACTATGGCTACACCTTC.

The V and J genes are TRBV7-8 and TRBJ1-2; 7 positions match TRBD1. CDR1 SGHVS and CDR2 FQNEAQ come from the germline V gene. The ends lost 5 bases at V and 0 bases at J; junction bases unmatched: 3. The CDR3 is 14 residues long. The CDR3 loop reads CASSRDRANYGYTF. The CDR3 DNA reads as TGTGCCAGCAGCCGGGACAGAGCTAACTATGGCTACACCTTC.

The V gene is TRBV4-2, the J gene TRBJ1-1; D gene unclear. Between the trimmed V and J ends, which lost 5 bases and 0 bases, there was a span of 7 bases. The CDR3 contains 13 residues. The germline V gene has CDR1 LGHNA and CDR2 YNFKEQ. DNA for the CDR3: TGTGCCAGCAGCGATAGCATGAACACTGAAGCTTTCTTT. Its protein product is CASSDSMNTEAFF.

V gene TRBV18 combines with J gene TRBJ2-2, with 10 bases lining up with TRBD2. Germline V gives CDR1 KGHSH, CDR2 LQKENI. This CDR3 contains 15 residues. V lost 3 bases, J lost 6 bases, and 4 bases stayed unmatched. CDR3 amino acids: CASSPKGTSAGELFF. CDR3 DNA sequence: TGTGCCAGCTCACCGAAGGGGACTAGCGCCGGGGAGCTGTTTTTT. The variable domain in full, completed from reference TRBV18 and TRBJ2-2, reads NAGVMQNPRHLVRRRGQEARLRCSPMKGHSHVYWYRQLPEEGLKFMVYLQKENIIDESGMPKERFSAEFPKEGPSILRIQQVVRGDSAAYFCASSPKGTSAGELFFGEGSRLTVL.

The chain couples TRBV6-2 or TRBV6-3 to TRBJ2-7; tentative D call: TRBD1 (5 bases). The germline V gene has CDR1 MNHEY and CDR2 SVGEGT. With 4 bases removed from V and 6 bases from J, the gap between germline ends came to 10 bases. The CDR3 has 12 amino acids. CDR3 protein: CASSFRQGEQYF. CDR3 coding DNA: TGTGCCAGCAGTTTTCGCCAGGGCGAGCAGTACTTC.

For the CDR3, the DNA is TGTGCCAGCAGCGTAGATCCGGGGGAGACCCAGTACTTC. This translates into CASSVDPGETQYF. The rearrangement uses TRBV9 and TRBJ2-5; tentatively, D is TRBD2 (5 bases). Germline CDR1 reads SGDLS; CDR2 reads YYNGEE. V shed 0 bases and J shed 5 bases, with 8 bases lying between them. This CDR3 contains 13 residues.

The chain couples TRBV10-3 to TRBJ2-7; 9 bases are a match to TRBD1. Germline values: CDR1 ENHRY, CDR2 SYGVKD. V shed 11 bases and J 1 base; nucleotides not matched to a gene: 9. The CDR3 is 14 amino acids. This CDR3 is CAVGQGTGSYEQYF. The CDR3 nucleotides read TGTGCCGTTGGACAGGGGACGGGGTCCTACGAGCAGTACTTC.

CDR3 DNA: TGTGCCAGCAGCTTAGTAGGGACAGGGGCGGGCAATCAGCCCCAGCATTTT. Amino acids: CASSLVGTGAGNQPQHF. The genes are TRBV7-2 and TRBJ1-5; 10 positions agree with TRBD1. Trimming at V came to 1 base and at J to 2 bases, leaving 5 bases not matched to a gene. CDR1 and CDR2 from the germline V gene are SGHTA and FQGNSA. There are 17 residues in the CDR3.

The gene calls are TRBV24-1 and TRBJ1-1; 8 bases match TRBD1. This CDR3 contains 15 residues. Germline lookup yields CDR1 KGHDR and CDR2 SFDVKD. The V segment lost 5 bases and the J segment 1 base; nucleotides outside the gene matches: 5. In nucleotides, the CDR3 is TGTGCCACCAGTGGGACCGGGACAGGGAACACTGAAGCTTTCTTT. This encodes CATSGTGTGNTEAFF.

This clone was seen only once. The rearrangement joins TRBV21-1 to TRBJ2-2; TRBD1 is the table's D call and was not checked against the DNA. TRBV21-1 is a pseudogene locus. The CDR3 is 16 residues long. This CDR3 reads CASSLRTGLSTGELFF. The CDR3 region has the DNA TGTGCCAGCAGCCTACGGACAGGGCTCAGCACCGGGGAGCTGTTTTTT.

The J gene is TRBJ1-4, the V gene TRBV6-5; tentatively, D is TRBD1 (5 bases). Trimming took 8 bases from V and 7 from J, leaving 20 bases between them. The CDR3 covers 15 residues. Germline CDR1 reads MNHEY; CDR2 reads SVGAGI. CDR3 nucleotide sequence: TGTGCCAGCGGCCTCCGATGGGACTTTAGTGAAAAACTGTTTTTT. Translated, it gives CASGLRWDFSEKLFF.

This sequence joins TRBV3-1 (or the pseudogene TRBV3-2) and TRBJ1-2, with D perhaps TRBD1 (5 bases). CDR3 length: 15 residues. CDR1 is LGHDT and CDR2 is YNNKEL in the germline V gene (reference sequence). V was shortened by 0 bases and J by 4 bases, with 12 bases between the two germline ends. CDR3 nucleotides: TGTGCCAGCAGCCAAGATTCGTCAGGGTCCTATGGCTACACCTTC. Translated: CASSQDSSGSYGYTF.

The CDR3 is CASSPWTSSTDTQYF. The CDR3 DNA follows: TGTGCCAGCAGCCCCTGGACTAGTAGCACAGATACGCAGTATTTT. The chain employs TRBV4-2 and TRBJ2-3; 7 positions agree with TRBD2. Trimming took 4 bases from V and 0 from J; bases not matched to a gene: 4. This CDR3 is built from 15 residues. Germline V lookup: CDR1 LGHNA, CDR2 YNFKEQ.

The chain recombines TRBV7-8 with TRBJ2-2; 10 positions match TRBD1. The V and J ends lost 5 bases and 5 bases, in that order; junction bases with no gene match: 2. CDR1 and CDR2 (germline): SGHVS, FQNEAQ. The CDR3 loop spans 14 amino acids. CDR3 in amino acids: CASSRDRGTGELFF. The CDR3 DNA sequence: TGTGCCAGCAGCCGGGACAGGGGTACCGGGGAGCTGTTTTTT. The variable domain in full, completed from reference TRBV7-8 and TRBJ2-2, reads GAGVSQSPRYKVAKRGQDVALRCDPISGHVSLFWYQQALGQGPEFLTYFQNEAQLDKSGLPSDRFFAERPEGSVSTLKIQRTQQEDSAVYLCASSRDRGTGELFFGEGSRLTVL.

This clone was observed a single time. The chain couples TRBV6-2 or TRBV6-3 to TRBJ1-2; D is undetermined. This CDR3 has 14 residues. Germline CDR1 and CDR2: MNHEY and SVGEGT. Trimming pared 2 bases from V and 5 bases from J, leaving 12 bases between. CDR3 in amino acids: CASSYPGESYGYTF. CDR3 nucleotide sequence: TGTGCCAGCAGTTACCCCGGGGAATCATATGGCTACACCTTC.

Concerning this clone itself: Its ends do not fully match the called genes, so a read error is possible. The chain carries TRBV5-1 and TRBJ2-2; TRBD2 is a possible D gene (6 bases). This CDR3 spans 14 amino acids. The germline gives CDR1 SGHRS, CDR2 YFSETQ. CDR3 bases: TGCGCCAGCAGCTTGGCCTTAGGCGGCGGGGAGCTATTTTTT. Translated, it gives CASSLALGGGELFF.

The chain combines TRBV5-6 with TRBJ1-2; D perhaps matches TRBD1 (5 bases). CDR1 and CDR2 (germline): SGHDT, YYEEEE. Trimming removed 2 bases from V and 4 bases from J, with 18 bases in between. This CDR3 is 16 amino acids long. CDR3 sequence reads: CASSFLLSGFGYGYTF. Written as DNA, the CDR3 is TGTGCCAGCAGCTTCCTTTTATCAGGGTTCGGCTATGGCTACACCTTC.

The chain is built from TRBV3-1 (or the pseudogene TRBV3-2) and TRBJ1-1, with 7 positions matching TRBD1. CDR1 is LGHDT and CDR2 is YNNKEL in the germline V gene (reference sequence). V gave up 5 bases and J gave up 3 bases; unmatched junction bases: 9. CDR3 length equals 15 residues. CDR3 bases: TGTGCCAGCAGCATACGGACAGGCAGGGACACTGAAGCTTTCTTT. Its translation: CASSIRTGRDTEAFF.

This rearrangement joins TRBV3-1 (or the pseudogene TRBV3-2) to TRBJ1-2, with 8 nucleotides matching TRBD1. Per the germline V gene, CDR1 is LGHDT and CDR2 is YNNKEL (reference sequence). This CDR3 spans 15 amino acids. After removal of 1 base from V and 4 bases from J, the junction contained 5 bases not matched to a gene. In nucleotides, the CDR3 is TGTGCCAGCAGCCAAGTCCCAGGGGGCGTCTATGGCTACACCTTC. Its translation is CASSQVPGGVYGYTF.

In this sample, this clone turned up a few times. This sequence joins TRBV19 and TRBJ2-5; TRBD1 might be the D (5 bases). V lost 3 bases to trimming and J lost 3 bases, with 11 bases between them. The germline gives CDR1 LNHDA, CDR2 SQIVND (reference sequence). This CDR3 comprises 14 residues. The CDR3 reads CASSIGAREETQYF. Written as DNA, the CDR3 is TGTGCCAGTAGTATTGGGGCTAGGGAAGAGACCCAGTACTTC.

There are a few counts of this clone. The chain combines TRBV4-3 with TRBJ2-5, with D possibly being TRBD1 (6 bases). The V end was cut by 3 bases, the J end by 0 bases, with 11 bases between. This CDR3 region has 15 residues. Germline-derived CDR1 and CDR2 are LGHNA and YSLEER. CDR3 in amino acids: CASSQQWDNQETQYF. The CDR3 DNA follows: TGCGCCAGCAGCCAGCAATGGGACAACCAAGAGACCCAGTACTTC.

The V call is TRBV2, the J call TRBJ2-7; 11 bases are shared with TRBD1. Germline CDR1 and CDR2: SNHLY and FYNNEI. This CDR3 is 14 amino acids long. Losses at the gene ends were 8 bases for V and 4 bases for J; bases not matched to a gene: 7. The CDR3 region is CASERDRGYYEQYF. The CDR3, as DNA: TGTGCCAGCGAACGGGACAGGGGGTATTACGAGCAGTACTTC.

J is TRBJ1-2 and V is TRBV5-1, with TRBD1 matching over 10 bases. Germline-derived CDR1 and CDR2 are SGHRS and YFSETQ. The CDR3 consists of 17 residues. Losses at the gene ends were 0 bases for V and 6 bases for J; bases not matched to a gene: 11. The CDR3 DNA follows: TGCGCCAGCAGCTTGGAACCGATCGGGACAGGGGCGAATGGCTACACCTTC. Translated: CASSLEPIGTGANGYTF.

CDR3 sequence: CASSQDLTGYSYEQYF. In DNA, the CDR3 is TGTGCCAGCAGCCAAGATTTGACAGGGTACTCCTACGAGCAGTACTTC. The J gene is TRBJ2-7, the V gene TRBV3-1 (or the pseudogene TRBV3-2); 7 nucleotides align to TRBD1. The germline gives CDR1 LGHDT, CDR2 YNNKEL (reference sequence). CDR3 length equals 16 residues. The V and J ends lost 0 bases and 0 bases, in that order; junction bases with no gene match: 5.